The clone carrying this T cell receptor (beta chain) was detected only once. The CDR3 is 15 residues long. Trimming at V came to 4 bases and at J to 5 bases, leaving 6 bases not matched to a gene. Germline V gene lookup returns CDR1 SNHLY and CDR2 FYNNEI. As handled by the study authors: Estimates of nucleated cell counts were drawn from the amplification of reference gene primers. Only in-frame clones appear in the TCRdb table, and some are missing; sequencing was by immunoSEQ multiplex PCR. V and J calls and clone size are those listed in that table; D and trimming were worked out from the DNA. This repertoire shows roughly 230,000 clones, around 83% found once; its top ten account for around 8.1%. This sample was taken from a study of blood T cell repertoires in COVID-19. Study at large: COVID-19 samples collected from the United States, Italy and Spain covered acute and convalescent phases. Sample material is recorded as cDNA or gDNA derived from T cells, B-cell-depleted T cells, or PBMCs.

The sequenced sample consisted of peripheral blood. The chain is built from TRBV2 and TRBJ1-4; 8 bases line up with TRBD1. The sequence was collected from a man aged 40-49 years with active or convalescent COVID-19. The CDR3 protein is CASSGIQGENEKLFF. The CDR3 bases are TGTGCCAGCAGTGGAATACAGGGGGAGAATGAAAAACTGTTTTTT.